These 21 T cell receptor beta chains came from one sample sequenced in a study of monozygotic twins with inflammatory bowel disease. Reprocessing the 5' RACE reads, TCRdb reports a single entry for every CDR3 protein and omits DNA. In all, the sample yields 310,000 or so distinct CDR3 sequences. Material: blood. These receptor sequences come from a human donor with ulcerative colitis or Crohn's disease, or a healthy co-twin of an affected twin (not recorded which).

The chain links TRBV10-1 to TRBJ2-6; TCRdb picks TRBD1, but there is no DNA to check that call. The CDR3 runs 16 residues. CDR1 is WNHNN and CDR2 is SYGVQD in the germline V gene (reference sequence). CDR3 residues: CASSDGGSSGANVLTF.

This chain joins TRBV18 and TRBJ2-5; TCRdb's assignment of TRBD2 cannot be checked, as there is no DNA. Per the germline V gene, CDR1 is KGHSH and CDR2 is LQKENI. The CDR3 is made up of 15 amino acids. The CDR3: CASSPSEGAGGTQYF.

CDR3 region: CASSPASGGNQPQHF. J is TRBJ1-5 and V is TRBV18; the TCRdb D gene call, TRBD1, has no DNA to confirm it. This CDR3 region has 15 residues. Per germline, CDR1 KGHSH and CDR2 LQKENI.

The V call is TRBV7-8, the J call TRBJ2-7; TCRdb's D call, TRBD2, is unchecked because there is no DNA. Germline-derived CDR1 and CDR2 are SGHVS and FQNEAQ. The CDR3 length is 14 residues. CDR3: CASRRRDGSDEQYF.

The V call is TRBV29-1, the J call TRBJ2-3; the TCRdb D gene call, TRBD1, has no DNA to confirm it. CDR1 is SQVTM, CDR2 ANQGSEA, per germline. The CDR3 is 13 amino acids. The CDR3: CSVELTGAGTQYF.

V gene TRBV5-1 combines with J gene TRBJ2-7. CDR3 size: 14 residues. Germline CDR1 reads SGHRS; CDR2 reads YFSETQ. CDR3 region: CASRPEGSIYEQYF.

This chain uses TRBV4-3 with TRBJ2-5. This CDR3 has 14 residues. Germline lookup yields CDR1 LGHNA and CDR2 YSLEER. The CDR3: CASSQEYLQETQYF.

The chain couples TRBV6-1 to TRBJ2-1. This CDR3 comprises 14 residues. Germline V gives CDR1 MNHNS, CDR2 SASEGT. The CDR3 reads CASSEQGPYNEQFF.

V usage is TRBV5-1 and J usage is TRBJ2-7; TCRdb's D call of TRBD1 is untestable without DNA. Germline CDR1 reads SGHRS; CDR2 reads YFSETQ. CDR3 length equals 16 residues. The CDR3 spells CASSLLTGGLSYEQYF.

The gene calls are TRBV24-1 and TRBJ2-7; the D gene TCRdb calls, TRBD2, cannot be checked with no DNA. The CDR3 has 12 residues. CDR1 and CDR2 from the germline V gene are KGHDR and SFDVKD. CDR3 protein: CATSAQEREQYF.

This rearrangement joins TRBV10-3 to TRBJ2-5; the D call from TCRdb, TRBD2, cannot be confirmed without DNA. From germline, CDR1 is ENHRY and CDR2 SYGVKD. The CDR3 loop spans 12 amino acids. The CDR3 sequence is CAISETRETQYF.

The chain recombines TRBV20-1 with TRBJ1-5; TCRdb selects TRBD1, and the lack of DNA leaves this call unchecked. In germline, CDR1 is DFQATT, CDR2 SNEGSKA (reference sequence). This CDR3 has 13 amino acids. CDR3 sequence: CSASRQQNQPQHF.

This chain's CDR3 is CASSFSTVTSGANVLTF. This chain joins TRBV5-1 and TRBJ2-6; TCRdb's D call of TRBD1 is untestable without DNA. This CDR3 spans 17 amino acids. Germline CDR1 and CDR2: SGHRS and YFSETQ.

The J gene is TRBJ2-7, the V gene TRBV20-1; the TCRdb D gene call, TRBD1, has no DNA to confirm it. Per germline, CDR1 DFQATT and CDR2 SNEGSKA (reference sequence). The CDR3 contains 19 residues. The CDR3 here is CSARAFSGTGSSKPYEQYF.

The chain employs TRBV3-1 and TRBJ1-1; TCRdb names TRBD1, which stays unverified in the absence of DNA. In germline, CDR1 is LGHDT, CDR2 YNNKEL (reference sequence). The CDR3 is 14 amino acids. The CDR3 loop is CASSYRTGGSEAFF.

The chain links TRBV10-3 to TRBJ1-1; no DNA is available, so the TRBD1 call from TCRdb remains unchecked. This CDR3 is built from 13 residues. The germline gives CDR1 ENHRY, CDR2 SYGVKD. CDR3 sequence reads: CAIQPRENTEAFF.

The chain joins TRBV28 to TRBJ2-1; TCRdb picks TRBD1, but there is no DNA to check that call. The CDR3 loop spans 18 amino acids. The germline gives CDR1 MDHEN, CDR2 SYDVKM. The CDR3 sequence is CASSFRHLRQGTNNEQFF.

The chain carries TRBV6-1 and TRBJ1-5. CDR1 is MNHNS, CDR2 SASEGT, per germline. CDR3 size: 13 residues. CDR3 protein: CASSEDRGQPQHF.

The V call is TRBV4-1, the J call TRBJ2-5; TCRdb returns TRBD1, unconfirmable since there is no DNA. The germline V gene encodes CDR1 MGHRA and CDR2 YSYEKL. The CDR3 covers 19 residues. This CDR3 is CASREYFPRQGFYQETQYF.

V usage is TRBV20-1 and J usage is TRBJ2-2; TCRdb calls TRBD2, which cannot be checked without DNA. The CDR3 length is 15 residues. CDR1 and CDR2 from the germline V gene are DFQATT and SNEGSKA (reference sequence). This CDR3 is CSASFPLVRTGELFF.

The V gene is TRBV9, the J gene TRBJ2-3; TCRdb selects TRBD2, and the lack of DNA leaves this call unchecked. CDR3 size: 16 residues. Per germline, CDR1 SGDLS and CDR2 YYNGEE. CDR3 residues: CASSVVSGSSTDTQYF.